The 9 T cell receptor beta chains below were found in one sample sequenced in a study of OX40 agonist ivuxolimab in advanced cancers. The method was immunoSEQ multiplex PCR; TCRdb's version includes in-frame clones alone and lacks a portion of them. The repertoire holds about 69,000 clones, with about three quarters as singletons. The sequenced sample was CD4+ or CD8+ T cells sorted from blood, obtained in a trial of the OX40 agonist ivuxolimab. The receptor source for this set is an adult with an advanced solid tumor such as melanoma, head and neck, liver or kidney cancer.

The chain combines TRBV6-5 with TRBJ2-2, with D hard to call. Per the germline V gene, CDR1 is MNHEY and CDR2 is SVGAGI. Deletions cut 2 bases from V and 6 bases from J, with 13 bases between. The CDR3 has 15 residues. The CDR3 sequence: CASSYAVGSSGELFF. The CDR3 coding sequence is TGTGCCAGCAGTTACGCTGTCGGATCATCCGGGGAGCTGTTTTTT.

This rearrangement joins TRBV30 to TRBJ1-3; a weak D match, TRBD1 (5 bases). Germline CDR1 reads GTSNPN; CDR2 reads SVGIG (reference sequence). V shed 2 bases and J shed 0 bases, with 11 bases lying between them. This CDR3 has 15 amino acids. The CDR3 spells CAWSTRGYSGNTIYF. The CDR3, as DNA: TGTGCCTGGAGTACCCGGGGCTACTCTGGAAACACCATATATTTT.

This rearrangement joins TRBV18 to TRBJ2-3; D not resolved. The CDR3 spans 15 residues. The V and J ends lost 1 base and 1 base respectively, with 9 bases between them. Germline V lookup: CDR1 KGHSH, CDR2 LQKENI. The CDR3 reads CASSPQGWGTDTQYF. Written as DNA, the CDR3 is TGTGCCAGCTCACCACAGGGATGGGGCACAGATACGCAGTATTTT.

The V and J genes are TRBV7-9 and TRBJ2-2; tentatively, D is TRBD1 (6 bases). The CDR3 is 14 amino acids. From germline, CDR1 is SEHNR and CDR2 FQNEAQ (reference sequence). V dropped 1 base and J dropped 5 bases, with 8 bases sitting between them. Written as DNA, the CDR3 is TGTGCCAGCAGCTTAGGGACAGAGACCGGGGAGCTGTTTTTT. This translates into CASSLGTETGELFF.

This clone was recorded a few times. The J gene is TRBJ1-5, the V gene TRBV5-1, with 9 bases matching TRBD1. CDR1 is SGHRS, CDR2 YFSETQ, per germline. The CDR3 runs 16 residues. V gave up 0 bases and J gave up 7 bases; unmatched junction bases: 8. CDR3 region: CASSLGDRQGGQPQHF. DNA of the CDR3: TGCGCCAGCAGCTTGGGGGACCGACAGGGGGGCCAGCCCCAGCATTTT.

The rearrangement joins TRBV27 to TRBJ2-7, with 8 bases identical to TRBD2. J was trimmed by 0 bases and V by 2 bases; bases with no gene match: 9. This CDR3 spans 17 amino acids. The germline V gene encodes CDR1 MNHEY and CDR2 SMNVEV (reference sequence). DNA for the CDR3: TGTGCCAGCAGTTTAAGGGGACTAGAACCGAGCTCCTACGAGCAGTACTTC. Residues: CASSLRGLEPSSYEQYF.

The chain couples TRBV5-1 to TRBJ1-1, with TRBD1 identical over 7 bases. There are 14 residues in the CDR3. V was pared by 4 bases and J by 1 base, with 4 bases of the junction left unmatched. Germline-derived CDR1 and CDR2 are SGHRS and YFSETQ. The CDR3 reads CASSLRGKNTEAFF. CDR3 DNA sequence: TGCGCCAGCAGCCTCAGGGGGAAGAACACTGAAGCTTTCTTT.

As DNA, the CDR3 is TGTGCCAGCCGGGCCTCTACCGGGACAGCAAATGGCTACACCTTC. Translation gives CASRASTGTANGYTF. This rearrangement joins TRBV6-5 to TRBJ1-2, with TRBD1 identical over 7 bases. The ends lost 8 bases at V and 6 bases at J; junction bases unmatched: 15. This CDR3 contains 15 residues. Germline V lookup: CDR1 MNHEY, CDR2 SVGAGI.

The chain couples TRBV5-6 to TRBJ2-3, with a weak D call TRBD2 (7 bases). The CDR3 is 15 residues long. V shed 4 bases and J shed 0 bases, with 12 bases lying between them. Germline CDR1 SGHDT, CDR2 YYEEEE. The CDR3 loop is CASSREGGSTDTQYF. CDR3 nucleotides: TGTGCCAGCAGCAGGGAGGGGGGTAGCACAGATACGCAGTATTTT.